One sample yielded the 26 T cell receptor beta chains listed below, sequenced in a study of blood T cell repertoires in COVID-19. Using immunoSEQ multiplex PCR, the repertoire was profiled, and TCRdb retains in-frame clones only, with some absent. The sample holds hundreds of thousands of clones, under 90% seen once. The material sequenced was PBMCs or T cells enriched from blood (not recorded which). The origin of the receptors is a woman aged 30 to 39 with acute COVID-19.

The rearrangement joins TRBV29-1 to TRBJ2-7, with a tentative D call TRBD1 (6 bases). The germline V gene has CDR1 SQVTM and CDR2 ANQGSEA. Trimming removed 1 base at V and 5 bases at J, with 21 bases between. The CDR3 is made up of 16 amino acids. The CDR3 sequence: CSVEGSQGQGLHEQYF. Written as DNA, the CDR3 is TGCAGCGTTGAAGGGTCCCAGGGGCAGGGTTTGCACGAGCAGTACTTC.

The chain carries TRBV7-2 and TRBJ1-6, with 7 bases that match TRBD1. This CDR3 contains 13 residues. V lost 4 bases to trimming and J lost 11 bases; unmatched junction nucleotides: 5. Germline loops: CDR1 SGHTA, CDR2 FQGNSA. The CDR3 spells CASSSQQGTPLHF. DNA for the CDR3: TGTGCCAGCAGCTCCCAACAGGGGACACCCCTCCACTTT.

This CDR3 reads CASSQQGTGNTEAFF. CDR3 bases: TGTGCCAGCAGCCAACAGGGGACAGGGAACACTGAAGCTTTCTTT. The rearrangement uses TRBV11-2 and TRBJ1-1; 8 bases are a match to TRBD1. The CDR3 runs to 15 residues. From germline, CDR1 is SGHAT and CDR2 FQNNGV. The V and J ends lost 5 bases and 1 base, in that order; junction bases with no gene match: 6.

DNA for the CDR3: TGTGCCAGCAGCCGGCGCCCCGGACAGGGGTCCTACGAGCAGTACTTC. Translated: CASSRRPGQGSYEQYF. The chain joins TRBV9 to TRBJ2-7; 9 bases line up with TRBD1. Germline loops: CDR1 SGDLS, CDR2 YYNGEE. This CDR3 region has 16 residues. After removal of 4 bases from V and 1 base from J, the junction contained 9 bases not matched to a gene.

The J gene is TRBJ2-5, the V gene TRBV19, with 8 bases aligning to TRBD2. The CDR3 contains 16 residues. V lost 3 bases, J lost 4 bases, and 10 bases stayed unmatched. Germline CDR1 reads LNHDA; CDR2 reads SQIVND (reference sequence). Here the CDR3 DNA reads TGTGCCAGTAGTATCCAGCGGGGGCCCGGCGCAGAGACCCAGTACTTC. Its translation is CASSIQRGPGAETQYF.

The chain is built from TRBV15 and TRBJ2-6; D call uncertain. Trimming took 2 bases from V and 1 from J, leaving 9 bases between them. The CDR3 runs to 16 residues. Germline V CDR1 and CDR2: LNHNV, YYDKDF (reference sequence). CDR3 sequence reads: CATSRSRSSGANVLTF. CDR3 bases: TGTGCCACCAGCAGATCTAGGAGTTCTGGGGCCAACGTCCTGACTTTC.

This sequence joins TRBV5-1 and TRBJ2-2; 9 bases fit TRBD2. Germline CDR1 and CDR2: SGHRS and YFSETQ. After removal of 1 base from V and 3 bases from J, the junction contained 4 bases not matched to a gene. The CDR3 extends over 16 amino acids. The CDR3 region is CASSLRRGGDTGELFF. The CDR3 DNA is TGCGCCAGCAGCTTGCGGCGGGGGGGCGACACCGGGGAGCTGTTTTTT.

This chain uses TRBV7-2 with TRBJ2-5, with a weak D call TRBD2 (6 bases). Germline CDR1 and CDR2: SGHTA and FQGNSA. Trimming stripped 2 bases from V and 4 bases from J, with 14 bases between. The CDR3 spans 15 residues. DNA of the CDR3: TGTGCCAGCAGCTTACTGGGGGGAGAGGGAGAGACCCAGTACTTC. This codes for CASSLLGGEGETQYF.

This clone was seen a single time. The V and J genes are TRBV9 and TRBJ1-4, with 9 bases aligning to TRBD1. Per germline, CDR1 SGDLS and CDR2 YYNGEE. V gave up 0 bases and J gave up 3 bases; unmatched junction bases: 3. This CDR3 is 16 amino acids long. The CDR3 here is CASSVGTGESNEKLFF. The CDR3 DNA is TGTGCCAGCAGCGTAGGGACAGGGGAGTCTAATGAAAAACTGTTTTTT.

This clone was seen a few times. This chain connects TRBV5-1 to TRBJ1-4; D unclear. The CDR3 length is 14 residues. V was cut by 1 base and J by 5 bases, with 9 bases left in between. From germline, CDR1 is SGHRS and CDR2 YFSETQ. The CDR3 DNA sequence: TGCGCCAGCAGCTTGCTTGGGAGGAATGAAAAACTGTTTTTT. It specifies CASSLLGRNEKLFF.

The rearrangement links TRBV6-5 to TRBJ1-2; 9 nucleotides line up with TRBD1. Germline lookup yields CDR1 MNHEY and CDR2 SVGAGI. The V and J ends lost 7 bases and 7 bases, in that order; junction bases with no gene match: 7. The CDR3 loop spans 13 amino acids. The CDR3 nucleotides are TGTGCCAGCAAGGACAGGGGAGAGGTTGGCTACACCTTC. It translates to CASKDRGEVGYTF.

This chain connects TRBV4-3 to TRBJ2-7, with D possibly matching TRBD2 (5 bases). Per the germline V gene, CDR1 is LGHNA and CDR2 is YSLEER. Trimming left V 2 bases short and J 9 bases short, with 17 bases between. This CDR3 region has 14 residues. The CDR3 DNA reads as TGCGCCAGCAGCCAACATACCTCCGGACTGGGGCAGTACTTC. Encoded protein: CASSQHTSGLGQYF.

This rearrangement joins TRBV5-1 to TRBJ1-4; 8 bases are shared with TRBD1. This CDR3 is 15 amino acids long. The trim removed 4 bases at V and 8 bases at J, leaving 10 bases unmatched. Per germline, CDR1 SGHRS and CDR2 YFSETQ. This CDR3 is CASSRNRDRKEKLFF. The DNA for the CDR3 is TGCGCCAGCAGCAGGAACCGGGACAGGAAGGAAAAACTGTTTTTT.

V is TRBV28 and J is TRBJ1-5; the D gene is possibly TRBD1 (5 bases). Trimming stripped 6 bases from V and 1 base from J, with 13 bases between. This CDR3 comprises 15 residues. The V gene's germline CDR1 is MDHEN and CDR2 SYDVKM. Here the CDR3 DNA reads TGTGCCAGCAGAGTGTCGGGGGTGAGCAATCAGCCCCAGCATTTT. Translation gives CASRVSGVSNQPQHF.

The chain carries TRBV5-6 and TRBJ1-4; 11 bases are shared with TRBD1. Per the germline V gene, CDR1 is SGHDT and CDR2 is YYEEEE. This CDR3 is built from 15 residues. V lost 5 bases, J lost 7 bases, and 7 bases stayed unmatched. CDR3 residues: CASSLPDRGREKLFF. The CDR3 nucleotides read TGTGCCAGCAGTCTACCGGACAGGGGGCGTGAAAAACTGTTTTTT.

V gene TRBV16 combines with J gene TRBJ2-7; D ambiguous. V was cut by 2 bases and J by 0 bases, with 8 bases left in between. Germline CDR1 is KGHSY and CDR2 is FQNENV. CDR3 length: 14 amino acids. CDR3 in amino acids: CASSQTESSYEQYF. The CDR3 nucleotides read TGTGCCAGCAGCCAAACAGAGAGCTCCTACGAGCAGTACTTC.

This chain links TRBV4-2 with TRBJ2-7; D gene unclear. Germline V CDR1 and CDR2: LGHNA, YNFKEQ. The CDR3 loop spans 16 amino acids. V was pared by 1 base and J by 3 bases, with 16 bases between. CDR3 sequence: CASSQGRASPFYEQYF. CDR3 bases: TGTGCCAGCAGCCAAGGGCGAGCGTCCCCCTTCTACGAGCAGTACTTC.

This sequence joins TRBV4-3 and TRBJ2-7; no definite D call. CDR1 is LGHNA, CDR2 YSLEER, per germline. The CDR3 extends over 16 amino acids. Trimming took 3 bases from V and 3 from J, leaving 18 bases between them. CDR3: CASSHQPGGRYYEQYF. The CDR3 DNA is TGCGCCAGCAGCCATCAACCCGGCGGCAGATACTACGAGCAGTACTTC.

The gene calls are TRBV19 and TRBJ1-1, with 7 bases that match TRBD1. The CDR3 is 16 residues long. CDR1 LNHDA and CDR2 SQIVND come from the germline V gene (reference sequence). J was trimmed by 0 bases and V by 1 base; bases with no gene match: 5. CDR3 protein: CASSIGQGAMNTEAFF. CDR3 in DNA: TGTGCCAGTAGTATAGGACAGGGTGCCATGAACACTGAAGCTTTCTTT.

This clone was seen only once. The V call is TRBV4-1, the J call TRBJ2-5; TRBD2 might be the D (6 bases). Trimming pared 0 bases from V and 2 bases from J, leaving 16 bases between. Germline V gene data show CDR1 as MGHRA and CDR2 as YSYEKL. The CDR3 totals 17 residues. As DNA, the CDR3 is TGCGCCAGCAGCCAAGAATTAACCCTGGCGGGGCAAGAGACCCAGTACTTC. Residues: CASSQELTLAGQETQYF.

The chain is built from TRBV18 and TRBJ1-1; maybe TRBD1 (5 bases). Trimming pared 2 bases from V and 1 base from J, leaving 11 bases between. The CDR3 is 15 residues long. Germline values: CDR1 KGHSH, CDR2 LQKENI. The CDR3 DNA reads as TGTGCCAGCTCACCAAGTGACAGTCGGAACACTGAAGCTTTCTTT. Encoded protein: CASSPSDSRNTEAFF.

The CDR3 region has the DNA TGTGCCAGCAGCGTCTCTGGAAACACCATATATTTT. Protein product: CASSVSGNTIYF. The chain uses TRBV25-1 and TRBJ1-3, with no clear D. The CDR3 contains 12 residues. The V gene's germline CDR1 is MGHDK and CDR2 SYGVNS. V was clipped by 6 bases and J by 0 bases, with 3 bases between them.

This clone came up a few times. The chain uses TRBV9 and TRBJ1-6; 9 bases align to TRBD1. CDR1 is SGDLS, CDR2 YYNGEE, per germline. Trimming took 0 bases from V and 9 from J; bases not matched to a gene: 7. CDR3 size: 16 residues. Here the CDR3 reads CASSVDVPGQGSPLHF. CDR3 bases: TGTGCCAGCAGCGTAGACGTCCCGGGACAGGGTTCACCCCTCCACTTT.

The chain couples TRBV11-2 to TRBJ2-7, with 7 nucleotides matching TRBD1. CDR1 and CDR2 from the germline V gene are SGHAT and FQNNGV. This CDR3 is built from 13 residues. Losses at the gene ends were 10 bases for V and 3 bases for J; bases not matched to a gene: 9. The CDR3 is CANLQGPHYEQYF. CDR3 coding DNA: TGTGCCAACCTACAGGGGCCCCACTACGAGCAGTACTTC. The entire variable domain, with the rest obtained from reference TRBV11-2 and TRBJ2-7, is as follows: EAGVAQSPRYKIIEKRQSVAFWCNPISGHATLYWYQQILGQGPKLLIQFQNNGVVDDSQLPKDRFSAERLKGVDSTLKIQPAKLEDSAVYLCANLQGPHYEQYFGPGTRLTVT.

CDR3 sequence: CASSLQLGSNEQFF. The CDR3 DNA sequence: TGTGCCAGCAGCTTGCAGTTGGGCTCCAATGAGCAGTTCTTC. This rearrangement joins TRBV5-4 to TRBJ2-1; no firm D call. Germline CDR1 and CDR2: SGHNT and YYREEE (reference sequence). Trimming took 1 base from V and 6 from J, leaving 11 bases between them. This CDR3 is built from 14 residues. The full variable domain, in which reference TRBV5-4 and TRBJ2-1 provide the parts outside the CDR3, is ETGVTQSPTHLIKTRGQQVTLRCSSQSGHNTVSWYQQALGQGPQFIFQYYREEENGRGNFPPRFSGLQFPNYSSELNVNALELDDSALYLCASSLQLGSNEQFFGPGTRLTVL.

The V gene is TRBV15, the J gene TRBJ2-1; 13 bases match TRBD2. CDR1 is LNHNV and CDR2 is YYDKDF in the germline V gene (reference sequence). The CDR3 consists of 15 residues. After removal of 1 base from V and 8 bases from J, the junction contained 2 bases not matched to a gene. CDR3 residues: CATSRGGTSGDEQFF. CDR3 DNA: TGTGCCACCAGCAGAGGTGGGACTAGCGGGGATGAGCAGTTCTTC.